Listed below are T cell receptor beta chains from one sample, sequenced in a study of T cell responses to AZD1222 COVID-19 vaccine. Produced via immunoSEQ multiplex PCR; TCRdb's table is partial and in-frame only. The data hold some 160,000 clones, with 85% to 95% observed a single time. Source: peripheral blood, taken on day 0 of AZD1222 vaccination. The receptors come from an adult in good health. CDR3s include the opening cysteine and the closing phenylalanine or tryptophan. A D gene is named only where the DNA matches it firmly. Size tells how often a clone was seen (once, few, many) or the class of an expanded clone, and some rows leave it out.

D gene	V gene	J gene	clone size	CDR3 protein	CDR3 DNA
NA	TRBV5-6	TRBJ1-2	NA	CASSLGSVWGNYGYTF	TGTGCCAGCAGCTTGGGAAGCGTGTGGGGAAACTATGGCTACACCTTC
TRBD1	TRBV5-4	TRBJ2-5	NA	CASSLGRQGETQYF	TGTGCCAGCAGCTTGGGGAGACAGGGTGAGACCCAGTACTTC
TRBD1	TRBV7-6	TRBJ1-2	NA	CASIHPREGAYGYTF	TGTGCCAGCATCCACCCAAGGGAGGGGGCCTATGGCTACACCTTC
NA	TRBV19	TRBJ2-5	NA	CASSIGVEQETQYF	TGTGCCAGTAGTATTGGGGTCGAGCAAGAGACCCAGTACTTC
NA	TRBV6-2/TRBV6-3	TRBJ2-1	NA	CASSYSTSSDEQFF	TGTGCCAGCAGTTACAGCACTAGTTCAGATGAGCAGTTCTTC
TRBD1	TRBV7-9	TRBJ1-1	NA	CASSQTGQGSLAFF	TGTGCCAGCAGCCAAACAGGACAGGGGAGTCTAGCTTTCTTT
TRBD2	TRBV4-3	TRBJ2-7	NA	CPTSPGWGLAGGHPYEQYF	TGCCCCACCAGCCCGGGGTGGGGACTAGCGGGGGGGCATCCCTACGAGCAGTACTTC
NA	TRBV6-5	TRBJ2-7	NA	CASRPDRITSYEQYF	TGTGCCAGCAGGCCAGACAGGATAACCTCCTACGAGCAGTACTTC
TRBD1	TRBV4-1	TRBJ1-1	NA	CASSQTDRDETEAFF	TGCGCCAGCAGCCAGACGGACAGGGATGAAACTGAAGCTTTCTTT
NA	TRBV30	TRBJ1-3	NA	CAWRGRNSGNTIYF	TGTGCCTGGAGAGGGCGGAACTCTGGAAACACCATATATTTT
NA	TRBV7-9	TRBJ1-1	NA	CASSPPNTEAFF	TGTGCCAGCAGCCCTCCTAACACTGAAGCTTTCTTT
NA	TRBV9	TRBJ2-7	NA	CASSARPGILEQYF	TGTGCCAGCAGCGCCCGGCCCGGGATACTCGAGCAGTACTTC
TRBD1	TRBV6-5	TRBJ1-2	NA	CASSYLTGFGYTF	TGTGCCAGCAGTTACCTGACAGGGTTTGGCTACACCTTC
NA	TRBV6-1	TRBJ2-1	NA	CASGKGLVMYDEQFF	TGTGCCAGCGGAAAGGGCCTAGTAATGTACGATGAGCAGTTCTTC
TRBD1	TRBV19	TRBJ1-1	NA	CASRDRGRGLDTEAFF	TGTGCCAGTAGGGACAGGGGGAGAGGTTTAGACACTGAAGCTTTCTTT
NA	TRBV29-1	TRBJ1-1	NA	CSVELAGESTEAFF	TGCAGCGTTGAGTTGGCAGGGGAAAGCACTGAAGCTTTCTTT
NA	TRBV4-1	TRBJ1-5	NA	CASSQERDQPQHF	TGCGCCAGCAGCCAAGAAAGAGATCAGCCCCAGCATTTT
NA	TRBV10-1	TRBJ1-1	NA	CASRSNREGNTEAFF	TGCGCCAGCAGATCTAACAGGGAGGGGAACACTGAAGCTTTCTTT
NA	TRBV4-3	TRBJ2-6	NA	CASSQDSGLGANVLTF	TGCGCCAGCAGCCAAGATTCGGGCTTGGGGGCCAACGTCCTGACTTTC
NA	TRBV28	TRBJ1-5	NA	CASTLTGGQPQHF	TGTGCCAGCACCCTGACAGGTGGACAGCCCCAGCATTTT
NA	TRBV10-3	TRBJ1-1	once	CAISESETRNTEAFF	TGTGCCATCAGTGAGTCCGAAACACGGAACACTGAAGCTTTCTTT
NA	TRBV6-6	TRBJ1-2	NA	CASSLVLPPQDGYTF	TGTGCCAGCAGTCTTGTACTCCCCCCTCAGGATGGCTACACCTTC
NA	TRBV15	TRBJ2-7	NA	CATSRGGQTYEQYF	TGTGCCACCAGCAGGGGTGGACAGACCTACGAGCAGTACTTC
NA	TRBV2	TRBJ2-5	NA	CASSRPGETQYF	TGTGCCAGCAGCCGCCCTGGGGAGACCCAGTACTTC
TRBD1	TRBV5-1	TRBJ1-1	NA	CASSLVGQGAGGNTEAFF	TGCGCCAGCAGCTTGGTCGGCCAGGGGGCTGGGGGGAACACTGAAGCTTTCTTT
NA	TRBV28	TRBJ1-4	NA	CASSIGGSEKLFF	TGTGCCAGTAGTATCGGGGGAAGCGAAAAACTGTTTTTT
NA	TRBV7-6	TRBJ2-5	once	CASSATRTQYF	TGTGCCAGCAGCGCCACCCGGACCCAGTACTTC
NA	TRBV7-9	TRBJ2-2	NA	CASSLNTGELFF	TGTGCCAGCAGCTTAAACACCGGGGAGCTGTTTTTT
NA	TRBV7-5	TRBJ2-7	NA	CARNCYEQYF	TGTGCCAGAAACTGTTACGAGCAGTACTTC
NA	TRBV10-3	TRBJ1-1	NA	CAISDIMNTEAFF	TGTGCCATCAGTGACATAATGAACACTGAAGCTTTCTTT
TRBD1	TRBV7-9	TRBJ1-2	NA	CASSHWTGLSYGYTF	TGTGCCAGCAGCCATTGGACAGGATTGTCCTATGGCTACACCTTC
NA	TRBV9	TRBJ1-2	NA	CAPGRERIVLGYTF	TGTGCCCCCGGCAGGGAGAGGATTGTGCTTGGCTACACCTTC
TRBD1	TRBV30	TRBJ2-5	once	CAWSPGGTETQYF	TGTGCCTGGAGTCCAGGGGGCACGGAGACCCAGTACTTC
NA	TRBV18	TRBJ2-2	NA	CASSPAGELFF	TGTGCCAGCTCACCTGCCGGGGAGCTGTTTTTT
NA	TRBV5-5	TRBJ1-5	once	CASSFRSSDSNQPQHF	TGTGCCAGCAGCTTTAGGTCCAGCGATAGCAATCAGCCCCAGCATTTT
NA	TRBV28	TRBJ1-2	NA	CASRSPREGYTF	TGTGCCAGCAGAAGTCCCAGGGAGGGCTACACCTTC
NA	TRBV5-1	TRBJ2-3	NA	CASSFGQPGADTQYF	TGCGCCAGCAGCTTCGGACAGCCAGGAGCAGATACGCAGTATTTT
NA	TRBV12-3/TRBV12-4	TRBJ2-7	once	CASSLPGQGEQYF	TGTGCCAGCAGCCTCCCAGGTCAGGGGGAGCAGTACTTC
TRBD2	TRBV12-3/TRBV12-4	TRBJ2-1	NA	CASMGLAGGEQFF	TGTGCCAGCATGGGACTAGCGGGGGGCGAGCAGTTCTTC
NA	TRBV2	TRBJ2-4	NA	CASSRDREGIQYF	TGTGCCAGCAGTCGTGACAGAGAGGGCATTCAGTACTTC
NA	TRBV19	TRBJ2-2	NA	CASNVANTGELFF	TGTGCCAGTAATGTCGCGAACACCGGGGAGCTGTTTTTT
NA	TRBV19	TRBJ1-2	once	CASSWTANYGYTF	TGTGCCAGTAGTTGGACAGCTAACTATGGCTACACCTTC
NA	TRBV4-3	TRBJ2-3	NA	CASSQASVADTQYF	TGCGCCAGCAGCCAAGCTTCGGTGGCTGATACGCAGTATTTT
TRBD1	TRBV6-1	TRBJ1-2	NA	CASSEGVGRGSGYTF	TGTGCCAGCAGTGAGGGCGTAGGCAGGGGGTCTGGCTACACCTTC
NA	TRBV7-2	TRBJ2-1	NA	CASSSQVSSYNEQFF	TGTGCCAGCAGCTCACAGGTGAGCTCCTACAATGAGCAGTTCTTC
NA	TRBV30	TRBJ1-2	NA	CADSRGPGYTF	TGTGCCGACTCCAGGGGCCCGGGCTACACCTTC
NA	TRBV27	TRBJ1-1	NA	CASRKNTEAFF	TGTGCCAGCAGAAAAAACACTGAAGCTTTCTTT
NA	TRBV7-8	TRBJ1-3	NA	CASSPRRESSGNTIYF	TGTGCCAGCAGCCCCCGGCGGGAGAGCTCTGGAAACACCATATATTTT